The 19 T cell receptor beta chains listed next were all sequenced from one sample in a study of blood T cell repertoires in COVID-19. Profiled with immunoSEQ multiplex PCR; TCRdb holds only in-frame clones, not every one. The table lists 200,000 to 250,000 clones, around 88% of them singletons. Sequencing was performed on peripheral blood. These receptors were collected from a woman aged 25 to 39 with COVID-19, enrolled during active disease.

On this clone itself: At one end the junction does not follow the germline gene, possibly because of a read error. The V call is TRBV6-1, the J call TRBJ1-2, with 8 nucleotides matching TRBD1. Looked up from germline, CDR1 is MNHNS and CDR2 is SASEGT. The length of the CDR3 is 14 residues. CDR3 sequence (DNA): TGTGCCAGCAGAGAAGACAGGGGAGGCTCTGGCTACACCTTC. This translates into CASREDRGGSGYTF.

V is TRBV11-3 and J is TRBJ1-6; unclear D gene. V lost 7 bases, J lost 7 bases, and 14 bases lay in between. This CDR3 has 14 amino acids. Germline V gene sequence: CDR1 SGHNT, CDR2 YENEEA. CDR3 coding DNA: TGTGCCAGCAAGCTACGGGAGAACAATTCACCCCTCCACTTT. It translates to CASKLRENNSPLHF.

V is TRBV18 and J is TRBJ2-1; tentatively, D is TRBD1 (5 bases). Trimming removed 3 bases from V and 12 bases from J, with 12 bases in between. Germline assignment: CDR1 KGHSH and CDR2 LQKENI. The CDR3 loop spans 12 amino acids. DNA of the CDR3: TGTGCCAGCTCACCCGGACAAACCTGGCAGTTCTTC. Its protein product is CASSPGQTWQFF. Based on the CDR3 plus reference TRBV18 and TRBJ2-1, the full variable domain is NAGVMQNPRHLVRRRGQEARLRCSPMKGHSHVYWYRQLPEEGLKFMVYLQKENIIDESGMPKERFSAEFPKEGPSILRIQQVVRGDSAAYFCASSPGQTWQFFGPGTRLTVL.

The chain carries TRBV24-1 and TRBJ2-1; 8 bases agree with TRBD2. V trimming: 9 bases; J trimming: 6 bases; junction bases outside the gene matches: 15. The CDR3 covers 16 residues. Germline loops: CDR1 KGHDR, CDR2 SFDVKD. The CDR3, as DNA: TGTGCCACCGGAGTCAGCGGGAGATTATCTAGCAATGAGCAGTTCTTC. This encodes CATGVSGRLSSNEQFF.

The chain is built from TRBV18 and TRBJ1-2; D is unclear. There are 13 residues in the CDR3. The germline V gene has CDR1 KGHSH and CDR2 LQKENI. V was trimmed by 7 bases and J by 7 bases, leaving 16 bases between them. The CDR3, as DNA: TGTGCCAGCTGCCTCGGCGGGTACTTTGGCTACACCTTC. This encodes CASCLGGYFGYTF.

The chain has TRBV11-2 and TRBJ2-3, with 8 bases aligning to TRBD1. The length of the CDR3 is 16 residues. Unmatched junction bases numbered 4, after V lost 0 bases and J lost 2 bases. Germline-derived CDR1 and CDR2 are SGHAT and FQNNGV. The CDR3 is CASSLDVTGVTDTQYF. The CDR3 DNA reads as TGTGCCAGCAGCTTAGACGTGACAGGGGTCACAGATACGCAGTATTTT.

The chain combines TRBV4-1 with TRBJ2-4; weak D call: TRBD1 (6 bases). V was clipped by 3 bases and J by 6 bases, with 18 bases between them. The CDR3 is made up of 16 amino acids. The germline V gene encodes CDR1 MGHRA and CDR2 YSYEKL. This CDR3 is CASSHGTGQGLNIQYF. The CDR3 DNA is TGCGCCAGCAGCCACGGGACGGGGCAGGGGTTAAACATTCAGTACTTC.

The gene calls are TRBV7-9 and TRBJ1-2; 9 nucleotides align to TRBD1. The germline V gene encodes CDR1 SEHNR and CDR2 FQNEAQ (reference sequence). The trim removed 4 bases at V and 8 bases at J, leaving 5 bases unmatched. This CDR3 has 13 residues. CDR3 bases: TGTGCCAGCAGCTCAGGACAGGGGATAGGCTACACCTTC. Translation: CASSSGQGIGYTF.

J is TRBJ2-1 and V is TRBV30; 8 bases match TRBD2. The V and J ends lost 2 bases and 5 bases, in that order; junction bases with no gene match: 8. Germline CDR1 and CDR2: GTSNPN and SVGIG (reference sequence). The CDR3 is 15 amino acids. The CDR3 sequence: CAWSSGLDGHNEQFF. For the CDR3, the DNA is TGTGCCTGGAGTTCGGGACTAGATGGGCACAATGAGCAGTTCTTC.

The gene calls are TRBV7-9 and TRBJ2-3; no clear D gene. The CDR3 spans 12 residues. V was cut by 4 bases and J by 10 bases, with 12 bases left in between. Germline V gives CDR1 SEHNR, CDR2 FQNEAQ (reference sequence). CDR3 residues: CASSSDNAAQYF. The CDR3 DNA sequence: TGTGCCAGCAGCTCCGACAACGCAGCGCAGTATTTT. The full variable domain, its missing parts supplied by reference TRBV7-9 and TRBJ2-3, is DTGVSQNPRHKITKRGQNVTFRCDPISEHNRLYWYRQTLGQGPEFLTYFQNEAQLEKSRLLSDRFSAERPKGSFSTLEIQRTEQGDSAMYLCASSSDNAAQYFGPGTRLTVL.

This sequence joins TRBV4-3 and TRBJ1-3; 8 nucleotides match TRBD1. V was pared by 4 bases and J by 3 bases, with 8 bases of the junction left unmatched. The CDR3 is 16 amino acids. Germline V gene data show CDR1 as LGHNA and CDR2 as YSLEER. This CDR3 reads CASSPTGTGRGNTIYF. CDR3 DNA: TGCGCCAGCAGCCCGACCGGGACAGGACGTGGAAACACCATATATTTT.

This clone turned up a few times. The rearrangement uses TRBV7-2 and TRBJ1-5; D call uncertain. V lost 1 base and J lost 2, with 9 bases in between. The CDR3 has 15 amino acids. Germline CDR1 SGHTA, CDR2 FQGNSA. The CDR3 is CASSLVGEGNQPQHF. For the CDR3, the DNA is TGTGCCAGCAGCTTAGTCGGGGAGGGCAATCAGCCCCAGCATTTT.

The rearrangement links TRBV28 to TRBJ1-6; D not resolved. Germline CDR1 MDHEN, CDR2 SYDVKM. CDR3 length: 13 residues. The V end was cut by 6 bases, the J end by 4 bases, with 7 bases between. The CDR3 DNA reads as TGTGCCAGCAGGGGCAGATATAATTCACCCCTCCACTTT. It yields the protein CASRGRYNSPLHF.

The V and J genes are TRBV5-4 and TRBJ2-1, with 11 nucleotides matching TRBD2. CDR1 and CDR2 from the germline V gene are SGHNT and YYREEE (reference sequence). The CDR3 consists of 15 residues. The junction had 3 bases not matched to a gene; V was cut back by 4 bases and J by 3 bases. The CDR3 nucleotides are TGTGCCAGCAGCCCTAGCGGGGGGCTCTACAATGAGCAGTTCTTC. This encodes CASSPSGGLYNEQFF.

The chain has TRBV24-1 and TRBJ2-3; no firm D call. CDR1 KGHDR and CDR2 SFDVKD come from the germline V gene. The CDR3 runs to 13 residues. V was cut by 5 bases and J by 0 bases, with 5 bases left in between. The CDR3: CATSVGSTDTQYF. The CDR3 bases are TGTGCCACCAGTGTCGGTAGCACAGATACGCAGTATTTT.

The gene calls are TRBV3-1 (or the pseudogene TRBV3-2) and TRBJ2-7; 7 nucleotides line up with TRBD2. Germline V CDR1 and CDR2: LGHDT, YNNKEL (reference sequence). Trimming at V came to 1 base and at J to 6 bases, leaving 3 bases not matched to a gene. This CDR3 has 13 residues. The CDR3 loop is CASSQGGGGEQYV. In DNA form, the CDR3 reads TGTGCCAGCAGCCAAGGCGGGGGTGGCGAGCAGTACGTC.

The chain carries TRBV19 and TRBJ1-1, with D possibly TRBD1 on 5 matching bases. V lost 2 bases to trimming and J lost 1 base, with 8 bases between them. The CDR3 extends over 14 amino acids. The germline V gene has CDR1 LNHDA and CDR2 SQIVND (reference sequence). CDR3 in DNA: TGTGCCAGTAGTATAACCCAGGGGAACACTGAAGCTTTCTTT. Residues: CASSITQGNTEAFF.

The chain has TRBV6-5 and TRBJ1-4; 9 nucleotides line up with TRBD1. Germline V gives CDR1 MNHEY, CDR2 SVGAGI. Trimming took 6 bases from V and 3 from J; bases not matched to a gene: 5. CDR3 size: 15 residues. CDR3 protein: CASRDRQGANEKLFF. The CDR3 region has the DNA TGTGCCAGCAGGGATCGACAGGGGGCTAATGAAAAACTGTTTTTT.

This sequence joins TRBV18 and TRBJ1-1; D gene unclear. The germline V gene encodes CDR1 KGHSH and CDR2 LQKENI. This CDR3 spans 15 amino acids. Between the trimmed V and J ends, which lost 0 bases and 2 bases, there was a span of 10 bases. The CDR3, as DNA: TGTGCCAGCTCACCACCGAACAGCTTAAACACTGAAGCTTTCTTT. The encoded protein is CASSPPNSLNTEAFF.